This passage covers 12 T cell receptor beta chains from one sample sequenced in a study of shared T cell receptors in the human thymus. The protocol was immunoSEQ multiplex PCR, while the TCRdb copy is restricted to in-frame clones and leaves out a portion. The sample shows about 660,000 clones, around nine tenths of them seen only once. The same sample was also used in a study of human thymus T cells.

Specimen: thymocytes. These receptors were obtained from a boy under three years old with a congenital heart defect.

The J gene is TRBJ1-1, the V gene TRBV6-6; the D gene is possibly TRBD1 (6 bases). V was trimmed by 2 bases and J by 0 bases, leaving 13 bases between them. The CDR3 consists of 16 residues. Germline V CDR1 and CDR2: MNHNY, SVGAGI (reference sequence). The CDR3 sequence: CASSYERGIMNTEAFF. DNA for the CDR3: TGTGCCAGCAGTTACGAGAGGGGGATTATGAACACTGAAGCTTTCTTT.

J is TRBJ2-1 and V is TRBV11-3, with D perhaps TRBD2 (6 bases). Trimming pared 5 bases from V and 7 bases from J, leaving 12 bases between. Per germline, CDR1 SGHNT and CDR2 YENEEA. CDR3 length equals 13 residues. The CDR3 region is CASSGSSVNEQFF. The CDR3, as DNA: TGTGCCAGCAGCGGCTCTAGCGTGAATGAGCAGTTCTTC.

The V call is TRBV19, the J call TRBJ1-4, with TRBD1 matching 9 bases. Germline CDR1 LNHDA, CDR2 SQIVND (reference sequence). V was pared by 6 bases and J by 8 bases, with 4 bases of the junction left unmatched. This CDR3 has 13 residues. CDR3 sequence: CASRQGASEKLFF. DNA of the CDR3: TGTGCCAGTAGACAGGGGGCGAGCGAAAAACTGTTTTTT.

The J gene is TRBJ2-1, the V gene TRBV5-1, with a tentative D call TRBD2 (5 bases). Trimming pared 1 base from V and 0 bases from J, leaving 11 bases between. The CDR3 runs to 16 residues. In germline, CDR1 is SGHRS, CDR2 YFSETQ. The DNA for the CDR3 is TGCGCCAGCAGCTTGCTGGGGAGTAACTCCTACAATGAGCAGTTCTTC. Its protein is CASSLLGSNSYNEQFF. Complete variable domain (other parts from reference TRBV5-1 and TRBJ2-1): KAGVTQTPRYLIKTRGQQVTLSCSPISGHRSVSWYQQTPGQGLQFLFEYFSETQRNKGNFPGRFSGRQFSNSRSEMNVSTLELGDSALYLCASSLLGSNSYNEQFFGPGTRLTVL.

The CDR3 bases are TGCAGCGTTGAAGATTTAGGGGCTGGGACAGATACGCAGTATTTT. This translates into CSVEDLGAGTDTQYF. The rearrangement links TRBV29-1 to TRBJ2-3; tentative D call: TRBD1 (5 bases). This CDR3 comprises 15 residues. The V end lost 0 bases, the J end lost 3 bases, and 13 bases lay between the germline ends. From germline, CDR1 is SQVTM and CDR2 ANQGSEA.

J is TRBJ1-5 and V is TRBV11-2; TRBD1 matches 7 bases. The germline V gene has CDR1 SGHAT and CDR2 FQNNGV. The CDR3 is 18 residues long. The junction had 13 bases not matched to a gene; V was cut back by 5 bases and J by 0 bases. The CDR3 reads CASSPSVGTENSNQPQHF. CDR3 DNA sequence: TGTGCCAGCAGCCCAAGTGTAGGGACAGAGAATAGCAATCAGCCCCAGCATTTT.

V gene TRBV10-1 combines with J gene TRBJ2-1, with TRBD2 matching over 8 bases. Germline CDR1 WNHNN, CDR2 SYGVQD (reference sequence). This CDR3 spans 15 amino acids. J lost 3 bases, V lost 0 bases, and 1 base had no gene match. CDR3 sequence (DNA): TGCGCCAGCAGTGAGTCTAGCGGGAACTACAATGAGCAGTTCTTC. Its translation: CASSESSGNYNEQFF.

This chain joins TRBV11-3 and TRBJ2-7, with 12 bases lining up with TRBD1. This CDR3 spans 14 amino acids. Per the germline V gene, CDR1 is SGHNT and CDR2 is YENEEA. Trimming cost V 7 bases and J 7 bases; bases outside gene matches: 8. DNA of the CDR3: TGTGCCAGCACCCCGGGACAGGGGGCAAATGAGCAGTACTTC. It translates to CASTPGQGANEQYF. Supplemented by reference TRBV11-3 and TRBJ2-7, the full variable domain reads EAGVVQSPRYKIIEKKQPVAFWCNPISGHNTLYWYLQNLGQGPELLIRYENEEAVDDSQLPKDRFSAERLKGVDSTLKIQPAELGDSAVYLCASTPGQGANEQYFGPGTRLTVT.

This sequence joins TRBV27 and TRBJ1-2, with 9 nucleotides matching TRBD1. Germline-derived CDR1 and CDR2 are MNHEY and SMNVEV (reference sequence). With 5 bases clipped from V and 6 bases from J, the junction kept 16 bases outside the gene matches. The CDR3 contains 17 residues. CDR3 DNA: TGTGCCAGCAGTCCTTTGGGAGCCGGGACAGGGAAGCATGGCTACACCTTC. Encoded protein: CASSPLGAGTGKHGYTF.

The chain has TRBV7-3 and TRBJ2-2, with 9 bases fitting TRBD2. Looked up from germline, CDR1 is SGHTA and CDR2 is FQGTGA. The CDR3 runs to 17 residues. V lost 5 bases, J lost 7 bases, and 14 bases stayed unmatched. The CDR3 sequence: CASSQDGASGIGGELFF. Written as DNA, the CDR3 is TGTGCCAGCAGCCAAGATGGGGCTAGCGGGATAGGCGGGGAGCTGTTTTTT.

The V gene is TRBV5-6, the J gene TRBJ1-1, with 9 nucleotides matching TRBD1. In germline, CDR1 is SGHDT, CDR2 YYEEEE. The CDR3 runs to 16 residues. The V gene end was trimmed by 4 bases and the J gene end by 5 bases; junction bases not matched to a gene: 12. This chain's CDR3 is CASSGPRDRVRTEAFF. In DNA form, the CDR3 reads TGTGCCAGCAGCGGACCCCGGGACAGGGTACGAACTGAAGCTTTCTTT.

The genes are TRBV19 and TRBJ1-2, with TRBD1 as a possible D gene (6 bases). This CDR3 has 15 residues. The ends were cut back, 6 bases at V and 0 bases at J, with 14 bases in the middle. CDR1 LNHDA and CDR2 SQIVND come from the germline V gene (reference sequence). The CDR3, as DNA: TGTGCCAGTAGGAGACAGGTTCCCCCTAACTATGGCTACACCTTC. It translates to CASRRQVPPNYGYTF.